The 18 T cell receptor beta chains in this list originate from one sample, sequenced in a study of response to subunit inactivated influenza vaccine. TCRdb ran MiXCR on the RT-PCR reads and lists one entry per CDR3 protein. In the table there are around 570,000 distinct CDR3 sequences, around 11% of which are singletons. In addition, the sample was reused for a study of T cells expressing NK-cell markers. That report notes: 5'RACE template switching with UMIs produced the TCR beta cDNA.

The starting material was PBMCs from blood, obtained on the day of vaccination. Every receptor here comes from a man aged 50 to 59 who received an inactivated influenza vaccine.

The chain is built from TRBV11-2 and TRBJ2-3, with 10 bases fitting TRBD2. CDR1 and CDR2 (germline): SGHAT, FQNNGV. The CDR3 contains 16 residues. Losses at the gene ends were 4 bases for V and 3 bases for J; bases not matched to a gene: 7. The DNA of the CDR3 is TGTGCCAGCAGCTGGTCGGTTAGCGGGGGGACAGATACGCAGTATTTT. As protein: CASSWSVSGGTDTQYF.

This clonotype was picked up many times. The rearrangement links TRBV5-1 to TRBJ2-7, with TRBD1 matching over 8 bases. J gave up 5 bases and V 4 bases, and 5 bases lay outside the gene matches. The CDR3 is 13 residues long. The germline CDR1 and CDR2 sequences are SGHRS and YFSETQ. CDR3: CASSPDRGDEQYF. CDR3 DNA sequence: TGCGCCAGCAGCCCCGACAGGGGTGACGAGCAGTACTTC.

This clonotype was detected ten times or more. This chain links TRBV5-1 with TRBJ2-3, with 10 bases lining up with TRBD1. The CDR3 extends over 15 amino acids. Germline CDR1 reads SGHRS; CDR2 reads YFSETQ. V trimming: 5 bases; J trimming: 3 bases; junction bases outside the gene matches: 6. The CDR3 DNA sequence: TGCGCCAGCAGGGCCGGGACAGGGGTAACAGATACGCAGTATTTT. It codes for CASRAGTGVTDTQYF.

This chain joins TRBV5-6 and TRBJ2-1, with a tentative D call TRBD2 (5 bases). The ends were cut back, 0 bases at V and 4 bases at J, with 11 bases in the middle. In germline, CDR1 is SGHDT, CDR2 YYEEEE. This CDR3 region has 15 residues. This CDR3 is CASSLVPGVYNEQFF. The CDR3 DNA follows: TGTGCCAGCAGCTTGGTTCCCGGGGTTTACAATGAGCAGTTCTTC.

The chain is built from TRBV5-6 and TRBJ1-5, with D unclear. Trimming removed 5 bases from V and 3 bases from J, with 6 bases in between. CDR1 is SGHDT and CDR2 is YYEEEE in the germline V gene. This CDR3 comprises 12 residues. The CDR3 region is CASSRINQPQHF. CDR3 sequence (DNA): TGTGCCAGCAGTCGTATCAATCAGCCCCAGCATTTT.

This clonotype has just a few counts. The gene calls are TRBV2 and TRBJ2-3; no clear D gene. CDR1 and CDR2 from the germline V gene are SNHLY and FYNNEI. The V and J ends lost 4 bases and 7 bases respectively, with 9 bases between them. This CDR3 region has 12 residues. This CDR3 is CASSGTPYTQYF. Written as DNA, the CDR3 is TGTGCCAGCAGTGGGACCCCCTATACGCAGTATTTT.

V usage is TRBV5-1 and J usage is TRBJ2-3; D gene ambiguous. Trimming removed 4 bases from V and 3 bases from J, with 9 bases in between. This CDR3 has 13 residues. The germline CDR1 and CDR2 sequences are SGHRS and YFSETQ. This CDR3 reads CASSAPRTDTQYF. DNA of the CDR3: TGCGCCAGCAGCGCCCCCAGGACAGATACGCAGTATTTT.

This clonotype turned up a few times. This chain uses TRBV4-1 with TRBJ2-1, with unresolved D. The CDR3 is made up of 16 amino acids. With 0 bases removed from V and 4 bases from J, the gap between germline ends came to 13 bases. Germline V gene lookup returns CDR1 MGHRA and CDR2 YSYEKL. CDR3 amino acids: CASSQDSGRQYNEQFF. As DNA, the CDR3 is TGCGCCAGCAGCCAAGATTCGGGTCGGCAGTACAATGAGCAGTTCTTC.

The rearrangement uses TRBV28 and TRBJ1-4; no clear D gene. This CDR3 comprises 14 residues. Germline V gives CDR1 MDHEN, CDR2 SYDVKM. Trimming removed 10 bases from V and 4 bases from J, with 16 bases in between. The CDR3 loop reads CATKHRVYNEKLFF. CDR3 DNA sequence: TGTGCCACCAAGCACCGGGTCTATAATGAAAAACTGTTTTTT.

V is TRBV6-1 and J is TRBJ2-1, with D unclear. V was pared by 4 bases and J by 2 bases, with 12 bases between. There are 15 residues in the CDR3. The germline V gene has CDR1 MNHNS and CDR2 SASEGT. CDR3 residues: CASSGVRGTYNEQFF. CDR3 sequence (DNA): TGTGCCAGCAGTGGGGTCCGCGGAACCTACAATGAGCAGTTCTTC.

The chain joins TRBV12-2 to TRBJ2-1; TRBD1 is the table's D call, not checked against the DNA. TRBV12-2 is given as a pseudogene. This CDR3 contains 18 residues. The CDR3 protein is CASRFLPSTGISYNEQFF. DNA of the CDR3: TGTGCAAGTCGCTTCCTCCCATCGACAGGGATATCCTACAATGAGCAGTTCTTC.

This chain connects TRBV5-1 to TRBJ2-5, with 8 bases that match TRBD1. Germline V gene data show CDR1 as SGHRS and CDR2 as YFSETQ. The CDR3 sequence is 16 residues long. V lost 5 bases to trimming and J lost 1 base; unmatched junction nucleotides: 10. The CDR3 spells CASSFDTQGAQETQYF. The CDR3 region has the DNA TGCGCCAGCAGTTTTGACACCCAGGGGGCCCAAGAGACCCAGTACTTC.

Worth noting for this clonotype: An end of the junction differs from the germline gene, which may be a read error. This rearrangement joins TRBV7-9 to TRBJ2-7; D is possibly TRBD1 (5 bases). The CDR3 extends over 11 amino acids. Germline V lookup: CDR1 SEHNR, CDR2 FQNEAQ (reference sequence). CDR3 loop: CASSSNKGADF. In DNA form, the CDR3 reads TGTGCCAGCAGCTCCAATAAAGGGGCGGACTTC.

V and J are TRBV20-1 and TRBJ2-2; D gene unclear. CDR1 and CDR2 (germline): DFQATT, SNEGSKA (reference sequence). CDR3 length: 13 amino acids. V lost 3 bases and J lost 0, with 5 bases in between. The CDR3 DNA reads TGCAGTGCTAGTCACGCGAACACCGGGGAGCTGTTTTTT. Its translation: CSASHANTGELFF.

This clonotype was recorded at least ten times. The chain recombines TRBV28 with TRBJ1-3, with D unresolved. The CDR3 extends over 13 amino acids. V lost 7 bases and J lost 2, with 9 bases in between. Germline V gives CDR1 MDHEN, CDR2 SYDVKM. The CDR3 DNA reads as TGTGCCAGCATAAGGGCAGCTGGAAACACCATATATTTT. Translated: CASIRAAGNTIYF.

Concerning this clonotype: One junction end does not reproduce the germline sequence, and a read error may be involved. V gene TRBV7-7 combines with J gene TRBJ1-1, with unresolved D. Per germline, CDR1 SSHAT and CDR2 FNYEAQ (reference sequence). This CDR3 is built from 14 residues. This CDR3 reads CASSLAVGSAEAFF. The DNA of the CDR3 is TGTGCTAGCAGCTTAGCGGTAGGGTCGGCTGAAGCTTTCTTT.

The V call is TRBV5-8, the J call TRBJ2-3; the D gene is possibly TRBD1 (5 bases). The CDR3 is 14 residues long. Trimming removed 5 bases from V and 4 bases from J, with 14 bases in between. Germline V gene data show CDR1 as SGHTS and CDR2 as YDEGEE. The CDR3 here is CASRKRGTSDTQYF. The CDR3 nucleotides read TGTGCCAGCAGGAAAAGGGGTACATCAGATACGCAGTATTTT.

At least ten counts were recorded for this clonotype. V usage is TRBV4-1 and J usage is TRBJ1-1, with D unresolved. The length of the CDR3 is 14 residues. Germline-derived CDR1 and CDR2 are MGHRA and YSYEKL. The V gene lost 4 bases and the J gene lost 6 bases, with 15 bases spanning the gap. DNA for the CDR3: TGCGCCAGCAGCCCACAAATAACTGGCGCTGAAGCTTTCTTT. This sequence encodes CASSPQITGAEAFF.